Presented here are 5 T cell receptor beta chains from one specimen sequenced in a study of T cell responses to AZD1222 COVID-19 vaccine. Method: immunoSEQ multiplex PCR; TCRdb's copy keeps in-frame clones and lacks some. The sample consists of about 260,000 clones, over 90% of them appearing once. The sample here was peripheral blood, taken on day 0 of AZD1222 vaccination. These TCRs come from an adult in good health.

The chain couples TRBV19 to TRBJ1-5, with 7 bases matching TRBD1. This CDR3 comprises 15 residues. With V trimmed by 6 bases and J by 1 base, 6 bases remained unmatched. Germline CDR1 is LNHDA and CDR2 is SQIVND (reference sequence). Here the CDR3 reads CASRTTGRSNQPQHF. The CDR3 DNA is TGTGCCAGTAGGACGACAGGGAGGAGCAATCAGCCCCAGCATTTT.

The chain couples TRBV28 to TRBJ1-5; TRBD1 might be the D (6 bases). This CDR3 spans 16 amino acids. The V end was cut by 7 bases, the J end by 0 bases, with 16 bases between. CDR1 is MDHEN, CDR2 SYDVKM, per germline. CDR3 region: CASTWGGAASNQPQHF. The CDR3 DNA reads TGTGCCAGCACCTGGGGGGGGGCGGCTAGCAATCAGCCCCAGCATTTT.

The V gene is TRBV10-3, the J gene TRBJ2-5, with a possible D match to TRBD2 (5 bases). The germline CDR1 and CDR2 sequences are ENHRY and SYGVKD. V lost 3 bases to trimming and J lost 2 bases, with 22 bases between them. This CDR3 region has 18 residues. The CDR3: CAISEKFGGGSIQETQYF. CDR3 nucleotides: TGTGCCATCAGTGAAAAGTTTGGTGGAGGAAGCATACAAGAGACCCAGTACTTC.

V and J are TRBV2 and TRBJ1-2, with no clear D. This CDR3 has 12 residues. Trimming cost V 7 bases and J 7 bases, with 13 bases left between them. CDR1 is SNHLY, CDR2 FYNNEI, per germline. CDR3 sequence reads: CASTFGRFGYTF. CDR3 nucleotide sequence: TGTGCCAGCACCTTCGGGAGGTTTGGCTACACCTTC.

This clone was detected once. The gene calls are TRBV5-1 and TRBJ2-2; D is undetermined. Germline V gene lookup returns CDR1 SGHRS and CDR2 YFSETQ. The CDR3 has 16 residues. Trimming took off 0 bases at V and 4 bases at J, with 13 bases between the two ends. CDR3: CASSLVAGLSTGELFF. As DNA, the CDR3 is TGCGCCAGCAGCTTGGTGGCAGGATTATCCACCGGGGAGCTGTTTTTT.